This TCR beta chain was observed in a study of patients and donors after allogeneic stem cell transplantation. This clonotype was counted a single time. TCRdb reprocessed the RT-PCR reads via MiXCR and lists one record per CDR3 protein. The table lists roughly 880,000 distinct CDR3 sequences, approximately 19% of them singletons. Germline loops: CDR1 MGHRA, CDR2 YSYEKL. The CDR3 contains 16 residues. V was cut by 1 base and J by 1 base, with 11 bases left in between. The source material was blood, either unsorted or a sorted T cell fraction (not recorded which). The TCR comes from a human donor who was either an allogeneic HSCT recipient or a stem cell or donor lymphocyte infusion donor (not recorded which). It is not recorded whose cells these are; they may come from a transplant donor. The chain carries TRBV4-1 and TRBJ2-4, with D possibly TRBD1 on 6 matching bases. Here the CDR3 DNA reads TGCGCCAGCAGCCAAGTCAATAGGGGGGCCAAAAACATTCAGTACTTC. This encodes CASSQVNRGAKNIQYF.